This TCR beta chain is drawn from a study of cytomegalovirus exposure and HLA in healthy donors. This CDR3 is built from 14 residues. V was pared by 2 bases and J by 4 bases, with 8 bases between. Germline V gene lookup returns CDR1 MNHEY and CDR2 SMNVEV (reference sequence). The assay was immunoSEQ multiplex PCR, and TCRdb's table has in-frame clones only and misses some. The data show about 250,000 clones, about 88% seen once. The study, taken as a whole, reports: High sensitivity and specificity were reportedly achieved when the classifier diagnosed cytomegalovirus status. Whilst most TCR sequences proved rare, a subset of public TCRs occurred across many donors.

Remarks on this clone: The antigen is undetermined.

Sequencing was performed on PBMCs. The gene calls are TRBV27 and TRBJ2-2; D call uncertain. This receptor was identified in a young man in good health and CMV-seropositive. CDR3 loop: CASSLRALTGELFF. In DNA form, the CDR3 reads TGTGCCAGCAGTTTAAGGGCGCTCACCGGGGAGCTGTTTTTT.